One and the same sample provided the 9 T cell receptor beta chains below, sequenced in a study of T cells in Graves' hyperthyroidism and ophthalmopathy. TCR beta CDR3 region amplification was performed from RNA transcripts. A set of HTBI primers served as the primers for a first-round RT-PCR of the TCR CDR3. TCRdb recomputed calls from the multiplex PCR reads with MiXCR, one row per CDR3 protein. Counted here are 300,000 to 450,000 distinct CDR3 sequences, 14% occurring once; the ten biggest clones make up roughly 9.6%. Sequenced sample: blood. These receptors all stem from a woman aged 55-70 years with Graves' hyperthyroidism.

The chain carries TRBV7-8 and TRBJ1-6; tentative D call: TRBD1 (6 bases). CDR3 length: 15 amino acids. CDR1 and CDR2 from the germline V gene are SGHVS and FQNEAQ. V was pared by 1 base and J by 5 bases, with 9 bases between. CDR3 sequence reads: CASSLGGTNNSPLHF. The CDR3 DNA follows: TGTGCCAGCAGCTTAGGAGGGACAAATAATTCACCCCTCCACTTT. Together with reference TRBV7-8 and TRBJ1-6, the CDR3 gives the full variable domain: GAGVSQSPRYKVAKRGQDVALRCDPISGHVSLFWYQQALGQGPEFLTYFQNEAQLDKSGLPSDRFFAERPEGSVSTLKIQRTQQEDSAVYLCASSLGGTNNSPLHFGNGTRLTVT.

This clonotype occurred many times. The V and J genes are TRBV20-1 and TRBJ2-5; 10 bases line up with TRBD2. J gave up 5 bases and V 6 bases, and 12 bases lay outside the gene matches. The CDR3 runs 15 residues. The germline CDR1 and CDR2 sequences are DFQATT and SNEGSKA (reference sequence). Here the CDR3 DNA reads TGCAGTGCCATCAAATCTAGCGGGAGCAGGGAGACCCAGTACTTC. It specifies CSAIKSSGSRETQYF.

J is TRBJ2-7 and V is TRBV7-3; 9 bases line up with TRBD2. Germline assignment: CDR1 SGHTA and CDR2 FQGTGA. The V gene end was trimmed by 5 bases and the J gene end by 3 bases; junction bases not matched to a gene: 11. The CDR3 sequence is 16 residues long. The CDR3 sequence is CASSPSGAGGLYEQYF. As DNA, the CDR3 is TGTGCCAGCAGCCCCTCCGGAGCGGGAGGCCTCTACGAGCAGTACTTC.

This clonotype was recorded many times. The chain employs TRBV27 and TRBJ2-3; no clear D gene. Trimming shortened V by 6 bases and J by 0 bases, and 13 bases separated the two germline ends. Germline lookup yields CDR1 MNHEY and CDR2 SMNVEV (reference sequence). This CDR3 is built from 15 residues. The CDR3 DNA sequence: TGTGCCAGCAGCCCACTCGATCCTAGCACAGATACGCAGTATTTT. It codes for CASSPLDPSTDTQYF.

This clonotype was detected many times. The J gene is TRBJ2-1, the V gene TRBV10-3; 12 nucleotides line up with TRBD2. The CDR3 sequence is 16 residues long. CDR1 ENHRY and CDR2 SYGVKD come from the germline V gene. J was trimmed by 6 bases and V by 5 bases; bases with no gene match: 8. DNA of the CDR3: TGTGCCATCAGTCGACTAGCGGGAGCTTATGGCAATGAGCAGTTCTTC. The encoded protein is CAISRLAGAYGNEQFF.

This clonotype was detected only a few times. This chain joins TRBV20-1 and TRBJ2-1; D is perhaps TRBD2 (5 bases). The CDR3 spans 15 residues. Trimming stripped 4 bases from V and 8 bases from J, with 21 bases between. Germline V gives CDR1 DFQATT, CDR2 SNEGSKA (reference sequence). The CDR3 region has the DNA TGCAGTGCTAAAGGCGAGACCCGGGGATTCGATGAGCAGTTCTTC. As protein: CSAKGETRGFDEQFF.

This clonotype showed up many times. The chain joins TRBV6-1 to TRBJ2-1; D call uncertain. The CDR3 has 16 amino acids. Germline V gene lookup returns CDR1 MNHNS and CDR2 SASEGT. V gave up 2 bases and J gave up 2 bases, with 13 bases separating them. The CDR3: CASSEFGLLAYNEQFF. CDR3 DNA sequence: TGTGCCAGCAGTGAATTTGGTCTCCTGGCCTACAATGAGCAGTTCTTC.

Many counts were recorded for this clonotype. The genes are TRBV20-1 and TRBJ2-3; TRBD2 matches at 8 bases. Germline V gives CDR1 DFQATT, CDR2 SNEGSKA (reference sequence). This CDR3 has 14 amino acids. The J segment lost 4 bases and the V segment lost 8 bases, leaving 11 bases of the junction unmatched. The CDR3 spells CSLTWASGSDTQYF. Here the CDR3 DNA reads TGCAGTCTAACGTGGGCTAGCGGGTCAGATACGCAGTATTTT.

V and J are TRBV5-1 and TRBJ1-2, with 7 positions matching TRBD1. The V gene end was trimmed by 0 bases and the J gene end by 9 bases; junction bases not matched to a gene: 8. Germline-derived CDR1 and CDR2 are SGHRS and YFSETQ. The CDR3 consists of 14 residues. The CDR3: CASSLAGTEKSYTF. The CDR3 DNA reads as TGCGCCAGCAGCTTGGCCGGGACAGAGAAGAGCTACACCTTC.